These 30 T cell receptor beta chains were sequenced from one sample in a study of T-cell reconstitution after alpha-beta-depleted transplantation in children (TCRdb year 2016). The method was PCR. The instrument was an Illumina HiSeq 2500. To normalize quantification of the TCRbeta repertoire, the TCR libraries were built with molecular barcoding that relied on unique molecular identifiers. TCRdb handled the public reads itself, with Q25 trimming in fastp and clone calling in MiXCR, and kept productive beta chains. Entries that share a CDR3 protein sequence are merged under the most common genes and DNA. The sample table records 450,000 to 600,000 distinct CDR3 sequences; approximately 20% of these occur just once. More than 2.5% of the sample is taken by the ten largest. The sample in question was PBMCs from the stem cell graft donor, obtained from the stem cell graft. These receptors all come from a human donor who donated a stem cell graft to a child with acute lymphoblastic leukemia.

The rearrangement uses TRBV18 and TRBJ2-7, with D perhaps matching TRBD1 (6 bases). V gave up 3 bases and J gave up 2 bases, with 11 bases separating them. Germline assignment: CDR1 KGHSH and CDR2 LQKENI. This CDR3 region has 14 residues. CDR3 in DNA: TGTGCCAGCTCACCGACAGGAATCGCCTACGAGCAGTACTTC. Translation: CASSPTGIAYEQYF.

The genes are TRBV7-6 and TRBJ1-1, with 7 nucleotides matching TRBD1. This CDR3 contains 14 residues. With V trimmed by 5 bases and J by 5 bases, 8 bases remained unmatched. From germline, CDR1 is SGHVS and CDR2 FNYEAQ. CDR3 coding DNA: TGTGCCAGCAGCCTCGGGACAGTGGGTACTGAAGCTTTCTTT. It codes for CASSLGTVGTEAFF.

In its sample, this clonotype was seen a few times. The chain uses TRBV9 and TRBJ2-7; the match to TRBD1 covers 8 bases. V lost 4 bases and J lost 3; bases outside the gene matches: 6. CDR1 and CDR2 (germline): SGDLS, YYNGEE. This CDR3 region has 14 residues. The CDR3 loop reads CASSIEGTGYEQYF. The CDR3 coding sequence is TGTGCCAGCAGCATCGAGGGGACAGGCTACGAGCAGTACTTC.

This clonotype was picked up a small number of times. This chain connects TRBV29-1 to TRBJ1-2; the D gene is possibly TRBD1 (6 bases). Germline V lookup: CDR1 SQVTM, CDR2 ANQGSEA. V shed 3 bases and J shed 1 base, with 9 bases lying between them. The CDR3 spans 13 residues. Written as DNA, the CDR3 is TGCAGCGTTGACGGGACACTTAACTATGGCTACACCTTC. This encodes CSVDGTLNYGYTF.

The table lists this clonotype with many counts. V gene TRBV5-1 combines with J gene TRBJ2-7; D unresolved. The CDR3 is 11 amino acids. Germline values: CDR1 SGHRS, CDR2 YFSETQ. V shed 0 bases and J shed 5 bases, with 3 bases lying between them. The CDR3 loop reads CASSLAHEQYF. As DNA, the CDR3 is TGCGCCAGCAGCTTGGCCCACGAGCAGTACTTC.

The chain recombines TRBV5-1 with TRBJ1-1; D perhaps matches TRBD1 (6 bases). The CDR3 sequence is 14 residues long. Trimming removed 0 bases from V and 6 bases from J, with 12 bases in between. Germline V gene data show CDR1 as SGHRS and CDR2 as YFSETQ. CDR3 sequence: CASSLAGGPAEAFF. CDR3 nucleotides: TGCGCCAGCAGCTTGGCTGGGGGGCCGGCTGAAGCTTTCTTT.

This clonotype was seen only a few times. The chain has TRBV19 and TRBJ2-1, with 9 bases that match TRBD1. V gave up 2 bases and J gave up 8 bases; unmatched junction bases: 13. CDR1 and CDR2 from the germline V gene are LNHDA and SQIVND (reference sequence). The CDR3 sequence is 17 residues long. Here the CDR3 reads CASSISGYGTGSHEQFF. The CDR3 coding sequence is TGTGCCAGTAGTATATCGGGATACGGGACAGGGTCCCATGAGCAGTTCTTC.

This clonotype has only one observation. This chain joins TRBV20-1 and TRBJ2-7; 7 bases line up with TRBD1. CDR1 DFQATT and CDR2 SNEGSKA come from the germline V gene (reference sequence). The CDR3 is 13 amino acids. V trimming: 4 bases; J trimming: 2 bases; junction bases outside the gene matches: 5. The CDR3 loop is CSAMGQYPYEQYF. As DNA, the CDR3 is TGCAGTGCTATGGGACAGTATCCCTACGAGCAGTACTTC.

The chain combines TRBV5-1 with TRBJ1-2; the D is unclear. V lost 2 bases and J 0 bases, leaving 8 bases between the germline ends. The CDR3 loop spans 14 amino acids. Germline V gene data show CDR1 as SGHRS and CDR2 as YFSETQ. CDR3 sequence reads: CASSLNSANYGYTF. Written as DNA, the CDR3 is TGCGCCAGCAGCTTAAACAGCGCTAACTATGGCTACACCTTC.

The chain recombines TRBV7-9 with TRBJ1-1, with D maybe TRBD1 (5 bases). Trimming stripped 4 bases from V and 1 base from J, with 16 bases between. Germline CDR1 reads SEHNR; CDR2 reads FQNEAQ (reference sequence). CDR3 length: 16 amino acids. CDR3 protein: CASSSDLRQRNTEAFF. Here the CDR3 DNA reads TGTGCCAGCAGCTCCGACCTTAGACAGAGGAACACTGAAGCTTTCTTT.

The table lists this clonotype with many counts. The CDR3 DNA sequence: TGTGCCAGCACCGACACGCTGTACTATGGCTACACCTTC. It specifies CASTDTLYYGYTF. The V and J genes are TRBV6-2 or TRBV6-3 and TRBJ1-2, with D uncertain. Trimming took off 7 bases at V and 3 bases at J, with 12 bases between the two ends. This CDR3 spans 13 amino acids. CDR1 and CDR2 from the germline V gene are MNHEY and SVGEGT.

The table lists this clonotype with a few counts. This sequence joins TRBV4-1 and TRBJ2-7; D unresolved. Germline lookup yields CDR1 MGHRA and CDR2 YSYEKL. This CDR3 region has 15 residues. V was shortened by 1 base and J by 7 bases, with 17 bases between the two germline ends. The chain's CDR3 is CASSQVWADSSEQYF. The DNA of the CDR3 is TGCGCCAGCAGCCAAGTTTGGGCAGACTCTAGTGAGCAGTACTTC.

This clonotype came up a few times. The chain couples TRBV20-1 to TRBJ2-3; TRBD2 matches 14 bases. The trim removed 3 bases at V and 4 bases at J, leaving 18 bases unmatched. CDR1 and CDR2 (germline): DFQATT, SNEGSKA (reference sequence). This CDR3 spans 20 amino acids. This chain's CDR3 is CSARPLRGTSGRGLADTQYF. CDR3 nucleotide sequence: TGCAGTGCTAGGCCCCTCCGAGGGACTAGCGGGAGAGGGCTAGCAGATACGCAGTATTTT.

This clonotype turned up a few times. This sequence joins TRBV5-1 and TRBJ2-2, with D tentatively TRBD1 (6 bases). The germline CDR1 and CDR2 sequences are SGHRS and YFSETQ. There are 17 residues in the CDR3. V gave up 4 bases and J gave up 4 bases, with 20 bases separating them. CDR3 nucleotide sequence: TGCGCCAGCAGCCGGGACCCAGGGGCGATGACCACCGGGGAGCTGTTTTTT. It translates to CASSRDPGAMTTGELFF.

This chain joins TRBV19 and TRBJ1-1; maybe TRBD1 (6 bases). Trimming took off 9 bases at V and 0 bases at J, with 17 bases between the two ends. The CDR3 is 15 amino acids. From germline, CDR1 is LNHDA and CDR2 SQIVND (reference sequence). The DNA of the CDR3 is TGTGCCAGCAGACAGGTCGGGGGATTGAACACTGAAGCTTTCTTT. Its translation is CASRQVGGLNTEAFF.

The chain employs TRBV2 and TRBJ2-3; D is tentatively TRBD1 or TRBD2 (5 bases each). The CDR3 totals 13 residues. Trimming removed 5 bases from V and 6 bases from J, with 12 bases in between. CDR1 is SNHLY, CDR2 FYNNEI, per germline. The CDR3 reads CASSTLGADTQYF. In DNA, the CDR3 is TGTGCCAGCAGTACACTAGGGGCGGATACGCAGTATTTT.

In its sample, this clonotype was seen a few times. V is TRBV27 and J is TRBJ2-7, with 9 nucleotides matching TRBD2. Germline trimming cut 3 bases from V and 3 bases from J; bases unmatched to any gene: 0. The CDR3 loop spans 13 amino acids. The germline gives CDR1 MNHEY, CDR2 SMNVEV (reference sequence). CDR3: CASSLREGYEQYF. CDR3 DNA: TGTGCCAGCAGTTTGCGGGAGGGCTACGAGCAGTACTTC.

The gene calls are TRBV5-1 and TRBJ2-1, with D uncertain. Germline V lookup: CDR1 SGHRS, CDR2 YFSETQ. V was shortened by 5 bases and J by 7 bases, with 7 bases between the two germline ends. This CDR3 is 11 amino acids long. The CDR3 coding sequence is TGCGCCAGCAGGGAGATTAATGAGCAGTTCTTC. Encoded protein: CASREINEQFF.

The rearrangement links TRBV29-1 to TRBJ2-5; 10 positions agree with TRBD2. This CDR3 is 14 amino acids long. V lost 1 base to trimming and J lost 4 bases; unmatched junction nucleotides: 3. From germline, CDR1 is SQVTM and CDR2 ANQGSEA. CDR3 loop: CSVEVLAGGETQYF. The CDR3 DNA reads TGCAGCGTTGAAGTTTTAGCGGGAGGAGAGACCCAGTACTTC.

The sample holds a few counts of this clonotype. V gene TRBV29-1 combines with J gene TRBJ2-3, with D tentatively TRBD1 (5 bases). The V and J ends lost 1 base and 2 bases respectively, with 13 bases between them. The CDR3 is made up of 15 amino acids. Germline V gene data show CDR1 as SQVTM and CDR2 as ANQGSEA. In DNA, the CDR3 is TGCAGCGTTGAAGCAGGGTTTGGGCACACAGATACGCAGTATTTT. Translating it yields CSVEAGFGHTDTQYF.

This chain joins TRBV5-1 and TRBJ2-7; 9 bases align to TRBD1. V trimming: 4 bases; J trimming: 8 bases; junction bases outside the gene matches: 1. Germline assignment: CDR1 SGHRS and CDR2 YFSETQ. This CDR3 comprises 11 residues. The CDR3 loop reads CASSGQGKQYF. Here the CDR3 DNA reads TGCGCCAGCAGCGGACAGGGGAAGCAGTACTTC.

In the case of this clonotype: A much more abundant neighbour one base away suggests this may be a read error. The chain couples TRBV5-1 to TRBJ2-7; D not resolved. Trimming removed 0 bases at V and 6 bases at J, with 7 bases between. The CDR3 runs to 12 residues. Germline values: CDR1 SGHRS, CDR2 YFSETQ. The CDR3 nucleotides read TGCGCCAGCAGCTTGGACATCGGCGAGCAGTACTTC. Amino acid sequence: CASSLDIGEQYF.

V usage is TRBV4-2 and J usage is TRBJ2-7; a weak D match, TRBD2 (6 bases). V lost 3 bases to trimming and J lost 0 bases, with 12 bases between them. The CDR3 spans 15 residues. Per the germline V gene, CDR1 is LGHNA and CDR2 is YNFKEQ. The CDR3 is CASSQIGGSSYEQYF. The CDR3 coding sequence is TGTGCCAGCAGCCAGATCGGGGGAAGCTCCTACGAGCAGTACTTC.

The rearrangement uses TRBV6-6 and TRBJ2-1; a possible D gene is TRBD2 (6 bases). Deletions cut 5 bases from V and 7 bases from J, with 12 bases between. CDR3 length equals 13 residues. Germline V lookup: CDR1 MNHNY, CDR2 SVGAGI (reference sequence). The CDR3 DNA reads TGTGCCAGCAGTCAGACTAGAGGTAATGAGCAGTTCTTC. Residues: CASSQTRGNEQFF.

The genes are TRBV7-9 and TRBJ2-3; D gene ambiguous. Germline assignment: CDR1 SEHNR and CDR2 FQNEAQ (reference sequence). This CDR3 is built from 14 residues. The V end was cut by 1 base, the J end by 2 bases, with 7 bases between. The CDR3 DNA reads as TGTGCCAGCAGCTTAGGGGTCTTCACAGATACGCAGTATTTT. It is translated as CASSLGVFTDTQYF.

The CDR3 nucleotides are TGTGCCAGCAGCGTAGAAGGTAACTCCTACGAGCAGTACTTC. Protein product: CASSVEGNSYEQYF. The rearrangement uses TRBV9 and TRBJ2-7; D is unresolved. Germline loops: CDR1 SGDLS, CDR2 YYNGEE. V lost 0 bases and J lost 0, with 7 bases in between. The CDR3 is 14 amino acids.

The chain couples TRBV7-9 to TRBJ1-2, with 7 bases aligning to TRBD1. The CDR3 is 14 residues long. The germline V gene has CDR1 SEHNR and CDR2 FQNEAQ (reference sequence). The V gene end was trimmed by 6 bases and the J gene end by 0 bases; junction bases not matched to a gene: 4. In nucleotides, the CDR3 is TGTGCCAGCAGGGAGGACAGGACTAACTATGGCTACACCTTC. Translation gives CASREDRTNYGYTF.

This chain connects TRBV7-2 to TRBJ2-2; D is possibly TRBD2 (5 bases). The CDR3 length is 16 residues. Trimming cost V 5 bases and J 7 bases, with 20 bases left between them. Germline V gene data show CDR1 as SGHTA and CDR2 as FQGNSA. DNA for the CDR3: TGTGCCAGCAGCCCGATCGGACTCGTCAACGTCGGGGAGCTGTTTTTT. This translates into CASSPIGLVNVGELFF.

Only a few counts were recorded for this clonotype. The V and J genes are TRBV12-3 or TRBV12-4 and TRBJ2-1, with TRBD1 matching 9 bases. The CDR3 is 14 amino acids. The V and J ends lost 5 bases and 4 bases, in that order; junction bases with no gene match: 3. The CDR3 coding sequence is TGTGCCAGCAGTAAGACAGGGGGTTACAATGAGCAGTTCTTC. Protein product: CASSKTGGYNEQFF.

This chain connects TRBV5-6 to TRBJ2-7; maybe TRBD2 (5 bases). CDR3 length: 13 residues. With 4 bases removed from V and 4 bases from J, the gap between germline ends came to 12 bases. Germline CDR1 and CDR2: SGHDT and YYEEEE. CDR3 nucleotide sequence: TGTGCCAGCAGCCCGAGAGGGCGGTACGAGCAGTACTTC. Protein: CASSPRGRYEQYF.